The 6 T cell receptor beta chains in this list originate from one sample, sequenced in a study of radiation and T cells in renal cell carcinoma. The table came from immunoSEQ multiplex PCR; TCRdb's copy has only in-frame clones and leaves some out. Of around 180,000 clones listed, about 85% were seen once; the top ten hold approximately 11%. Time point defined: blood 4 weeks post-SBRT, at nephrectomy. Documented treatment: 15 Gy SBRT to primary tumor, nephrectomy 4 weeks later. The sequencing here drew on blood, taken from a patient whose treatment included radiotherapy and nephrectomy. The receptors come from a woman in her fifties or sixties with renal cell carcinoma.

This clone was seen a single time. The rearrangement links TRBV29-1 to TRBJ2-3; no firm D call. The V gene lost 5 bases and the J gene lost 4 bases, with 13 bases spanning the gap. Germline V gene lookup returns CDR1 SQVTM and CDR2 ANQGSEA. The CDR3 is 13 residues long. CDR3 sequence: CSVIPTGADTQYF. CDR3 in DNA: TGCAGCGTTATTCCTACCGGAGCAGATACGCAGTATTTT.

This clone was recorded only once. This chain joins TRBV2 and TRBJ2-3; D uncertain. Germline V lookup: CDR1 SNHLY, CDR2 FYNNEI. CDR3 length: 14 amino acids. Trimming removed 3 bases at V and 2 bases at J, with 9 bases between. CDR3 bases: TGTGCCAGCAGTGAGTTTGGCGACACAGATACGCAGTATTTT. This gives the protein CASSEFGDTDTQYF.

The chain combines TRBV19 with TRBJ1-5; D uncertain. Germline assignment: CDR1 LNHDA and CDR2 SQIVND (reference sequence). The V end was cut by 5 bases, the J end by 0 bases, with 17 bases between. The CDR3 consists of 17 residues. DNA of the CDR3: TGTGCCAGTAGTTTCCCGGAAGGGCTTTTTAGCAATCAGCCCCAGCATTTT. It yields the protein CASSFPEGLFSNQPQHF. The full variable domain, its missing parts supplied by reference TRBV19 and TRBJ1-5, is DGGITQSPKYLFRKEGQNVTLSCEQNLNHDAMYWYRQDPGQGLRLIYYSQIVNDFQKGDIAEGYSVSREKKESFPLTVTSAQKNPTAFYLCASSFPEGLFSNQPQHFGDGTRLSIL.

The chain carries TRBV5-4 and TRBJ2-1; TRBD1 is a possible D gene (5 bases). V lost 4 bases and J 4 bases, leaving 9 bases between the germline ends. CDR3 length: 13 amino acids. Per germline, CDR1 SGHNT and CDR2 YYREEE (reference sequence). CDR3 sequence (DNA): TGTGCCAGCAGCCCAGGGCCTTACAATGAGCAGTTCTTC. It encodes CASSPGPYNEQFF.

The genes are TRBV6-1 and TRBJ1-2, with no clear D. Germline assignment: CDR1 MNHNS and CDR2 SASEGT. The V gene lost 0 bases and the J gene lost 7 bases, with 9 bases spanning the gap. This CDR3 contains 13 residues. The CDR3 loop is CASSEAAIGGYTF. CDR3 in DNA: TGTGCCAGCAGTGAAGCAGCCATAGGTGGCTACACCTTC.

This chain connects TRBV5-4 to TRBJ2-7; 12 nucleotides agree with TRBD2. CDR3 length: 15 amino acids. The germline V gene encodes CDR1 SGHNT and CDR2 YYREEE (reference sequence). Germline trimming cut 4 bases from V and 3 bases from J; bases unmatched to any gene: 5. CDR3 nucleotide sequence: TGTGCCAGCAGCCGAGAACTAGCGGGGGGCTACGAGCAGTACTTC. Protein: CASSRELAGGYEQYF.